The next 21 T cell receptor beta chains were all read from a single sample in a study of cytomegalovirus exposure and HLA in healthy donors (dated by TCRdb to between 2016 and 2019). The library came from the immunoSEQ multiplex PCR assay. For the multiplex PCR, a mixture combining 60 forward primers for TCR Vbeta segments and 13 reverse primers for TCR Jbeta segments was used. Imported from immuneACCESS, the table was reduced by TCRdb to in-frame sequences with V and J called. These copies leave out some clones; in studies compared against another copy, an unresolved V gene accounts for under half, and the cause of the remainder is not known. The sample table shows approximately 150,000 clones, and 72% are seen once. Over 2% of the sample rests with the top ten. Input material: PBMCs. Receptors originate from a human donor in good health.

This sequence joins TRBV13 and TRBJ1-1; 9 bases match TRBD1. Germline V CDR1 and CDR2: PRHDT, FYEKMQ (reference sequence). J was trimmed by 5 bases and V by 5 bases; bases with no gene match: 9. This CDR3 region has 15 residues. CDR3: CASSHRGQGFTEAFF. CDR3 nucleotides: TGTGCCAGCAGCCACCGGGGACAGGGATTTACTGAAGCTTTCTTT.

This chain links TRBV7-9 with TRBJ1-4; 7 bases match TRBD1. Germline V gene data show CDR1 as SEHNR and CDR2 as FQNEAQ (reference sequence). This CDR3 spans 15 amino acids. The junction had 6 bases not matched to a gene; V was cut back by 1 base and J by 7 bases. The CDR3 bases are TGTGCCAGCAGCTTAGACGGGACAGCGGCTGAAAAACTGTTTTTT. Protein: CASSLDGTAAEKLFF.

The chain has TRBV5-4 and TRBJ1-1, with 7 nucleotides matching TRBD1. The junction had 3 bases not matched to a gene; V was cut back by 4 bases and J by 0 bases. CDR1 SGHNT and CDR2 YYREEE come from the germline V gene (reference sequence). The CDR3 is 14 residues long. The CDR3 bases are TGTGCCAGCAGCCCCAGGGGGATGAACACTGAAGCTTTCTTT. Translated: CASSPRGMNTEAFF.

The chain uses TRBV28 and TRBJ2-7; D is perhaps TRBD1 (6 bases). V gave up 5 bases and J gave up 3 bases, with 17 bases separating them. The CDR3 extends over 15 amino acids. CDR1 MDHEN and CDR2 SYDVKM come from the germline V gene. CDR3 in DNA: TGTGCCAGCAGTCTAGCCGGGACACGGCACTACGAGCAGTACTTC. It codes for CASSLAGTRHYEQYF.

This sequence joins TRBV9 and TRBJ2-5; TRBD2 is a possible D gene (7 bases). Trimming took 3 bases from V and 2 from J, leaving 20 bases between them. The CDR3 is 17 residues long. Germline V gene sequence: CDR1 SGDLS, CDR2 YYNGEE. In nucleotides, the CDR3 is TGTGCCAGCAGCGCCTCGGGGGCGGGGGCCTCTCAAGAGACCCAGTACTTC. Encoded protein: CASSASGAGASQETQYF.

V and J are TRBV28 and TRBJ2-7; perhaps TRBD2 as D (7 bases). Germline V gene sequence: CDR1 MDHEN, CDR2 SYDVKM. This CDR3 has 12 amino acids. Trimming left V 5 bases short and J 5 bases short, with 10 bases between. CDR3 nucleotides: TGTGCCAGCAGTACAGGGAGGGACGAGCAGTACTTC. It is translated as CASSTGRDEQYF.

The chain's CDR3 is CASSQVIRDRAPEAFF. The CDR3 DNA reads as TGCGCCAGCAGCCAAGTTATCCGGGACAGGGCCCCTGAAGCTTTCTTT. V usage is TRBV4-1 and J usage is TRBJ1-1; 9 bases line up with TRBD1. The CDR3 has 16 residues. Germline V lookup: CDR1 MGHRA, CDR2 YSYEKL. J gave up 6 bases and V 1 base, and 9 bases lay outside the gene matches.

This chain joins TRBV2 and TRBJ1-1; a possible D gene is TRBD1 (5 bases). V was pared by 7 bases and J by 1 base, with 13 bases between. Germline V lookup: CDR1 SNHLY, CDR2 FYNNEI. This CDR3 has 14 amino acids. The CDR3 spells CASIFQGGNTEAFF. Written as DNA, the CDR3 is TGTGCCAGCATCTTCCAGGGTGGGAACACTGAAGCTTTCTTT.

The genes are TRBV29-1 and TRBJ1-2, with no clear D. The CDR3 loop spans 15 amino acids. With 8 bases removed from V and 3 bases from J, the gap between germline ends came to 22 bases. Germline V CDR1 and CDR2: SQVTM, ANQGSEA. The CDR3 DNA is TGCAGCATCCAGGAGGTCGGCGAGATTTACTATGGCTACACCTTC. This encodes CSIQEVGEIYYGYTF. Based on the CDR3 plus reference TRBV29-1 and TRBJ1-2, the full variable domain is SAVISQKPSRDICQRGTSLTIQCQVDSQVTMMFWYRQQPGQSLTLIATANQGSEATYESGFVIDKFPISRPNLTFSTLTVSNMSPEDSSIYLCSIQEVGEIYYGYTFGSGTRLTVV.

This clone showed up just a few times. The chain couples TRBV10-2 to TRBJ1-1; 10 nucleotides match TRBD1. V lost 8 bases, J lost 2 bases, and 11 bases stayed unmatched. Germline V gene lookup returns CDR1 WSHSY and CDR2 SAAADI. The CDR3 spans 16 residues. The CDR3 loop reads CASFLKGQGPNTEAFF. CDR3 DNA sequence: TGCGCCAGCTTTTTAAAGGGACAGGGGCCAAACACTGAAGCTTTCTTT.

The chain joins TRBV19 to TRBJ2-3; 8 bases are a match to TRBD2. Trimming removed 3 bases from V and 2 bases from J; junction bases left unmatched: 7. The germline CDR1 and CDR2 sequences are LNHDA and SQIVND (reference sequence). This CDR3 is 16 amino acids long. The DNA for the CDR3 is TGTGCCAGTAGTATTGGAGTAGCGGGGTTCACAGATACGCAGTATTTT. Translating it yields CASSIGVAGFTDTQYF.

This chain uses TRBV14 with TRBJ2-5; no firm D call. Deletions cut 4 bases from V and 10 bases from J, with 16 bases between. Germline CDR1 SGHDN, CDR2 FVKESK. The CDR3 totals 13 residues. The CDR3 DNA is TGTGCCAGCAGCCCATCGACGTCGAGCGACCAGTACTTC. Protein: CASSPSTSSDQYF.

This chain joins TRBV27 and TRBJ2-7; 11 bases are a match to TRBD2. J lost 0 bases, V lost 5 bases, and 3 bases had no gene match. CDR3 length: 15 amino acids. Looked up from germline, CDR1 is MNHEY and CDR2 is SMNVEV (reference sequence). As DNA, the CDR3 is TGTGCCAGCAGTAGACTAGCGGGGCACTCCTACGAGCAGTACTTC. Amino acid sequence: CASSRLAGHSYEQYF.

The V call is TRBV29-1, the J call TRBJ2-1; no clear D. V lost 3 bases, J lost 1 base, and 7 bases lay in between. CDR3 size: 13 residues. The V gene's germline CDR1 is SQVTM and CDR2 ANQGSEA. As DNA, the CDR3 is TGCAGCGTTGAGGTACAGTCCTACAATGAGCAGTTCTTC. Translation gives CSVEVQSYNEQFF.

In this sample, this clone turned up a few times. CDR3 in amino acids: CASSTGTGKTYNEQFF. The CDR3 DNA reads as TGTGCCAGCAGCACCGGGACAGGCAAAACGTACAATGAGCAGTTCTTC. The chain combines TRBV5-6 with TRBJ2-1; TRBD1 aligns across 8 bases. Trimming cost V 4 bases and J 4 bases; bases outside gene matches: 10. CDR1 is SGHDT, CDR2 YYEEEE, per germline. The CDR3 totals 16 residues.

This sequence joins TRBV7-6 and TRBJ2-7, with 9 bases matching TRBD1. This CDR3 is built from 14 residues. Germline assignment: CDR1 SGHVS and CDR2 FNYEAQ. With 6 bases clipped from V and 1 base from J, the junction kept 4 bases outside the gene matches. As DNA, the CDR3 is TGTGCCAGCAGTTCACAGGGGGCATCCTACGAGCAGTACTTC. The encoded protein is CASSSQGASYEQYF.

The chain carries TRBV25-1 and TRBJ2-5; D unresolved. Trimming took 4 bases from V and 5 from J, leaving 5 bases between them. Per the germline V gene, CDR1 is MGHDK and CDR2 is SYGVNS. This CDR3 is built from 11 residues. The CDR3 protein is CASSVSETQYF. In DNA form, the CDR3 reads TGTGCCAGCAGTGTCTCGGAGACCCAGTACTTC.

This chain uses TRBV7-3 with TRBJ2-7; TRBD1 agrees at 8 bases. Germline V gene sequence: CDR1 SGHTA, CDR2 FQGTGA. The junction had 10 bases not matched to a gene; V was cut back by 3 bases and J by 3 bases. The CDR3 spans 16 residues. The CDR3 sequence is CASSFIPGQVHYEQYF. CDR3 nucleotides: TGTGCCAGCAGCTTTATACCGGGACAGGTCCACTACGAGCAGTACTTC.

This clone was observed a handful of times. V usage is TRBV29-1 and J usage is TRBJ1-5, with D perhaps matching TRBD1 (5 bases). V was cut by 6 bases and J by 0 bases, with 6 bases left in between. This CDR3 has 12 amino acids. CDR1 and CDR2 (germline): SQVTM, ANQGSEA. CDR3 nucleotides: TGCAGCGTACAGGATAGCAATCAGCCCCAGCATTTT. Protein product: CSVQDSNQPQHF.

This clone was found a few times. This chain links TRBV13 with TRBJ2-5; 8 bases match TRBD1. CDR3 length: 15 amino acids. Germline loops: CDR1 PRHDT, CDR2 FYEKMQ (reference sequence). With 2 bases clipped from V and 4 bases from J, the junction kept 6 bases outside the gene matches. CDR3 coding DNA: TGTGCCAGCAGCTTACAGGGGGCGAAGGGAGAGACCCAGTACTTC. This sequence encodes CASSLQGAKGETQYF.

This CDR3 reads CASSGGNQIYNEQFF. The CDR3 DNA sequence: TGTGCCAGCAGCGGCGGGAACCAAATCTACAATGAGCAGTTCTTC. This chain connects TRBV28 to TRBJ2-1, with TRBD2 as a possible D gene (6 bases). The CDR3 is made up of 15 amino acids. The V end lost 6 bases, the J end lost 3 bases, and 15 bases lay between the germline ends. Germline V gene data show CDR1 as MDHEN and CDR2 as SYDVKM.